This T cell receptor (beta chain) was obtained from a study of regulatory T cells in long-lasting Graves disease. Time point indicated: newly diagnosed GD, antithyroid drugs for less than 3 months. The TCR library was made from RNA that had been extracted from PBMCs in TRIzol. Peripheral blood, roughly 8.1 milliliters of it, was drawn into EDTA tubes. Arm-PCR of CDR3 regions and iRepertoire HTBI primers were used to build TCR beta libraries. MiXCR, applied by TCRdb to the multiplex PCR reads, yields one record per CDR3 protein. The sample comprises roughly 520,000 distinct CDR3 sequences, about 12% of which are singletons, and over 7% rests with the top ten. This CDR3 comprises 19 residues. V lost 0 bases, J lost 4 bases, and 9 bases stayed unmatched. The germline gives CDR1 MNHEY, CDR2 SVGAGI. This clonotype was observed at least ten times. The sample was also linked to a second study, of T cells in Graves' hyperthyroidism and ophthalmopathy.

The clonotype was recovered from a woman aged 30 to 39 with Graves disease. The sequencing used peripheral blood mononuclear cells (PBMCs), collected at new diagnosis, from a patient treated with antithyroid drugs. This chain joins TRBV6-5 and TRBJ2-6, with TRBD1 identical over 10 bases. DNA for the CDR3: TGTGCCAGCAGTTACTCGGGGACGGGACAGGGGCAGGGGGCCAACGTCCTGACTTTC. Protein product: CASSYSGTGQGQGANVLTF.